The 7 T cell receptor beta chains reported below all come from one sample, sequenced in a study of tumor-infiltrating lymphocytes in primary liver carcinoma. The researchers produced TCR beta cDNA from approximately 550 ng total RNA with a constant-region primer. It was through three nested multiplex PCR rounds of slightly modified ARM-PCR that TCR beta libraries arose. With TRBV1-TRBV30 forward primers and a C-beta reverse primer, the first two PCR rounds were run for about 10 cycles each. MiXCR was run by TCRdb on the multiplex PCR reads, yielding one entry per CDR3 protein. The sample holds more than 60,000 distinct CDR3 sequences, roughly three quarters seen once. Taking about 18-32 mg of unsorted bulk tissue, the authors co-extracted RNA and DNA. Sequencing was performed on liver tumor tissue from sampling region 4. As to subset: tumor region T4, right-lateral pole. Receptors were obtained from a man aged 35-49 years with primary liver carcinoma and hepatitis B virus infection.

This clonotype was counted at least ten times. The gene calls are TRBV29-1 and TRBJ1-1; D ambiguous. Trimming took 3 bases from V and 7 from J, leaving 6 bases between them. Germline-derived CDR1 and CDR2 are SQVTM and ANQGSEA. The CDR3 is made up of 10 amino acids. CDR3 in DNA: TGCAGCGTTGAGGAGGGTGAAGCTTTCTTT. Translating gives CSVEEGEAFF.

The rearrangement joins TRBV7-8 to TRBJ2-7, with D hard to call. Germline CDR1 reads SGHVS; CDR2 reads FQNEAQ. V gave up 1 base and J gave up 3 bases, with 10 bases separating them. The CDR3 consists of 14 residues. The chain's CDR3 is CASSLGAQSYEQYF. The CDR3 region has the DNA TGTGCCAGCAGCTTAGGGGCCCAGAGCTACGAGCAGTACTTC.

Comments on this clonotype: This may arise from a read error, as a much more abundant clone is one base away. This chain joins TRBV7-8 and TRBJ2-1; 10 bases line up with TRBD1. V shed 5 bases and J 5 bases; nucleotides not matched to a gene: 12. The germline CDR1 and CDR2 sequences are SGHVS and FQNEAQ. The CDR3 is 17 amino acids. CDR3 sequence (DNA): TGTGCCAGCAGCGTACACCCCGGGACAGGGGTCAACAATGAGCAGTTCTTC. It yields the protein CASSVHPGTGVNNEQFF.

The table lists this clonotype with a count of one. The germline gene is not matched at one end of the junction; a read error may be the cause. The chain is built from TRBV11-2 and TRBJ2-3; D ambiguous. Germline V lookup: CDR1 SGHAT, CDR2 FQNNGV. The CDR3 spans 15 residues. The CDR3 loop reads CTSSFQASRTDTQYF. Here the CDR3 DNA reads TGTACCAGCAGCTTTCAGGCGTCTAGAACAGATACGCAGTATTTT.

The chain employs TRBV28 and TRBJ1-3; D gene uncertain. The V end lost 2 bases, the J end lost 0 bases, and 17 bases lay between the germline ends. Germline CDR1 is MDHEN and CDR2 is SYDVKM. The CDR3 extends over 18 amino acids. CDR3 bases: TGTGCCAGCAGTTTAAGCTTGGGATGGAGAGCCTCTGGAAACACCATATATTTT. Its translation: CASSLSLGWRASGNTIYF.

As concerns this clonotype: Likely a read error: the CDR3 ends without its conserved phenylalanine or tryptophan. The chain recombines TRBV2 with TRBJ1-3; the D gene is possibly TRBD1 (6 bases). This CDR3 contains 14 residues. Germline V lookup: CDR1 SNHLY, CDR2 FYNNEI. V lost 6 bases, J lost 0 bases, and 9 bases lay in between. The CDR3 here is CASSIQGSGNTIYS. CDR3 sequence (DNA): TGTGCCAGCAGCATACAGGGCTCTGGAAACACCATATATTCT.

Points on this clonotype: At one boundary the junction diverges from the germline segment, which might be a read error. The V and J genes are TRBV11-2 and TRBJ2-7, with 7 bases lining up with TRBD2. The CDR3 loop spans 13 amino acids. Germline V gene lookup returns CDR1 SGHAT and CDR2 FQNNGV. Here the CDR3 reads CASNLAAGAERYF. The CDR3 DNA is TGTGCCAGCAACTTAGCGGCGGGAGCCGAACGGTACTTC.